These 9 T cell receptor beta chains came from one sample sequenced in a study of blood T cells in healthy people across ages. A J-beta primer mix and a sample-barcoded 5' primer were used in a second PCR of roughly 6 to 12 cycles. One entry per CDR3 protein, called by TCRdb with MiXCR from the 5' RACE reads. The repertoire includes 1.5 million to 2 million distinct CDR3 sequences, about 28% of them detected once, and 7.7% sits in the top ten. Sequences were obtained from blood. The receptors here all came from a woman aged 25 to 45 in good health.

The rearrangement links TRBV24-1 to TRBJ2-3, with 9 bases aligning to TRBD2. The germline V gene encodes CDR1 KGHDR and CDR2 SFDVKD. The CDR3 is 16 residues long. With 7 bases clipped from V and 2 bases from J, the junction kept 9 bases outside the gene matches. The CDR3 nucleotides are TGTGCCACCAGCCCCCGGACTAGCGCGGACACAGATACGCAGTATTTT. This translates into CATSPRTSADTDTQYF.

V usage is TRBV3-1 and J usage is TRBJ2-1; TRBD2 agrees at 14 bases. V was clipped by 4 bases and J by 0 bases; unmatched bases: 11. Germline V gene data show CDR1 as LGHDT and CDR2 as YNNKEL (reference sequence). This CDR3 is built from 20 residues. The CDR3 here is CASSPSVGLAGVSSYNEQFF. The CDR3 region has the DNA TGTGCCAGCAGCCCCTCGGTGGGACTAGCGGGAGTCTCCTCCTACAATGAGCAGTTCTTC.

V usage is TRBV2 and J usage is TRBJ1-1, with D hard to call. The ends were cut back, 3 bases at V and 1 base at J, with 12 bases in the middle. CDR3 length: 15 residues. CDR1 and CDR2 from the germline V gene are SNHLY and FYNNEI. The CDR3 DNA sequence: TGTGCCAGCAGTGATTTGGGCAGTGGGAACACTGAAGCTTTCTTT. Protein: CASSDLGSGNTEAFF.

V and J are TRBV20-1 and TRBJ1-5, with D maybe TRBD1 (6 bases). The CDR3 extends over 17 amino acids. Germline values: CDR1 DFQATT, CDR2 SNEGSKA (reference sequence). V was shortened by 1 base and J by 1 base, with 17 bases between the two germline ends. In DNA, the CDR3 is TGCAGTGCTAGAGGTTTTGCGGGGGGCGAGAGCAATCAGCCCCAGCATTTT. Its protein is CSARGFAGGESNQPQHF.

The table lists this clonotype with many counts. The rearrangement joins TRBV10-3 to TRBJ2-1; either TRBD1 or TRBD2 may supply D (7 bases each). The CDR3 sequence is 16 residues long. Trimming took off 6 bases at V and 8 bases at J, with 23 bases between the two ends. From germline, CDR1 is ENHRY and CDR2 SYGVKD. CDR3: CAIRTASGAGGDEQFF. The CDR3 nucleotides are TGTGCCATCAGGACTGCTAGCGGCGCAGGGGGGGATGAGCAGTTCTTC.

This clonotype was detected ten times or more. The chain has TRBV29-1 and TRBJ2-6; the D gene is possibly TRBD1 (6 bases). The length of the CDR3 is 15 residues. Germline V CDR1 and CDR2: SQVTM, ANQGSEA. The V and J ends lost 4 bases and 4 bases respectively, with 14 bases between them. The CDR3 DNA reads TGCAGCGTTGTCAGGGGCCATAGCGGGGCCAACGTCCTGACTTTC. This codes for CSVVRGHSGANVLTF.

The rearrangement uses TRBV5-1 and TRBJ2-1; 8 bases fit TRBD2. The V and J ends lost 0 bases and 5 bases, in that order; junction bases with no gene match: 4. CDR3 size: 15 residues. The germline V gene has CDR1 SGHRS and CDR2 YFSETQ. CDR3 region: CASSLVGRGDNEQFF. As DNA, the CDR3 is TGCGCCAGCAGCTTGGTTGGGCGGGGGGACAATGAGCAGTTCTTC.

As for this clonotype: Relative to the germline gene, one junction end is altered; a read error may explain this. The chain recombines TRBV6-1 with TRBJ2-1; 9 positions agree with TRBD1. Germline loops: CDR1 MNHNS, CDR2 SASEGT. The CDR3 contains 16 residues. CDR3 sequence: CASSGDRVSSYNGQFF. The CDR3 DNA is TGTGCCAGCAGCGGGGACAGGGTCAGCTCCTACAATGGGCAGTTCTTC.

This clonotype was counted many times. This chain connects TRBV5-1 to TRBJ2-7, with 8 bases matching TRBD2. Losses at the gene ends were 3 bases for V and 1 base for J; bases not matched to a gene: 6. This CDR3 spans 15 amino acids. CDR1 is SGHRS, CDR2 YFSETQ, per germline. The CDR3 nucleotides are TGCGCCAGCAGCTCCGGGGGGGGACAATCCTACGAGCAGTACTTC. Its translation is CASSSGGGQSYEQYF.